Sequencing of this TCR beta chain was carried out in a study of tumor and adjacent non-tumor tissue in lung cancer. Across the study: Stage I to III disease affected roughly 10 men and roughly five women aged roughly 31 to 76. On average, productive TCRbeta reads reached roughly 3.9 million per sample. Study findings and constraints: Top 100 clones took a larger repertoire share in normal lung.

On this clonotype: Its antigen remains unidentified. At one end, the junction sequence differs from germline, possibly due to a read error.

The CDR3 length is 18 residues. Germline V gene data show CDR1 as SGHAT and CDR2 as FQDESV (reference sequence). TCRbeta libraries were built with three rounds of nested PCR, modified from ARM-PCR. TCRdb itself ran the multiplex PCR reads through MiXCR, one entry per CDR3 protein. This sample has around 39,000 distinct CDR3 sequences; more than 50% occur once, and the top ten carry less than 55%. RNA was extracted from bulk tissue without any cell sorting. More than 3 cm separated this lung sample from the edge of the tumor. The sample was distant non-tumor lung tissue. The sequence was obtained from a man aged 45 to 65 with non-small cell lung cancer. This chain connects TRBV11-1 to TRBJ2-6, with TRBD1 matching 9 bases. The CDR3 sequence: CACREDRGLSSGANVLTF. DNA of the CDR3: TGTGCCTGCAGGGAAGACAGGGGGTTGAGCTCTGGGGCCAACGTCCTGACTTTC.